The 31 T cell receptor beta chains presented below share a single source sample, sequenced in a study of shared clonotypes between healthy human individuals. The table came from immunoSEQ multiplex PCR; TCRdb's copy has only in-frame clones and leaves some out. This table has about 580,000 clones, roughly 98% appearing once. Naive-designated CD8 cells lacked CD45RO, were positively enriched for CCR7, and omitted terminally differentiated effector memory CD45RA+ cells. Input material: naive CD8+ T cells sorted from blood. These receptors all come from a man aged 25 to 45 in good health.

The chain is built from TRBV2 and TRBJ2-1; D tentatively reads TRBD1 or TRBD2 (5 bases each). Trimming shortened V by 8 bases and J by 7 bases, and 9 bases separated the two germline ends. CDR1 and CDR2 (germline): SNHLY, FYNNEI. CDR3 length: 11 amino acids. CDR3 sequence reads: CASGTLNEQFF. DNA for the CDR3: TGTGCCAGCGGGACCCTAAATGAGCAGTTCTTC.

V gene TRBV5-7 combines with J gene TRBJ1-5, with a tentative D call TRBD1 (6 bases). TRBV5-7 is an open reading frame whose function is uncertain. The germline V and J ends were trimmed by 4 bases and 0 bases, with 20 bases remaining between them. This CDR3 spans 18 amino acids. CDR3 region: CASSPRGTGCYSNQPQHF. The CDR3, as DNA: TGTGCCAGCAGCCCGAGGGGAACAGGGTGCTATAGCAATCAGCCCCAGCATTTT.

The chain links TRBV9 to TRBJ2-1; tentatively, D is TRBD1 (5 bases). The V gene lost 5 bases and the J gene lost 6 bases, with 18 bases spanning the gap. The germline gives CDR1 SGDLS, CDR2 YYNGEE. The CDR3 covers 15 residues. The CDR3 protein is CASSLWGRVGNEQFF. The DNA of the CDR3 is TGTGCCAGCAGTCTCTGGGGCAGGGTAGGCAATGAGCAGTTCTTC. Variable domain in full (rest from reference TRBV9 and TRBJ2-1): DSGVTQTPKHLITATGQRVTLRCSPRSGDLSVYWYQQSLDQGLQFLIQYYNGEERAKGNILERFSAQQFPDLHSELNLSSLELGDSALYFCASSLWGRVGNEQFFGPGTRLTVL.

The chain has TRBV2 and TRBJ2-4; D perhaps matches TRBD2 (6 bases). The CDR3 totals 13 residues. V lost 5 bases and J lost 9, with 14 bases in between. Germline assignment: CDR1 SNHLY and CDR2 FYNNEI. The CDR3 DNA is TGTGCCAGCAGTTCGACTAGTTCCGGCATTCAGTACTTC. Its protein is CASSSTSSGIQYF.

The rearrangement joins TRBV11-2 to TRBJ2-7, with 7 bases fitting TRBD2. The CDR3 length is 15 residues. Trimming at V came to 5 bases and at J to 4 bases, leaving 11 bases not matched to a gene. CDR1 is SGHAT and CDR2 is FQNNGV in the germline V gene. Here the CDR3 reads CASSGGGPEKYEQYF. The CDR3 DNA follows: TGTGCCAGCAGCGGCGGGGGTCCGGAAAAATACGAGCAGTACTTC. Combining the CDR3 with reference TRBV11-2 and TRBJ2-7 gives the whole variable domain EAGVAQSPRYKIIEKRQSVAFWCNPISGHATLYWYQQILGQGPKLLIQFQNNGVVDDSQLPKDRFSAERLKGVDSTLKIQPAKLEDSAVYLCASSGGGPEKYEQYFGPGTRLTVT.

The chain has TRBV2 and TRBJ2-3; 9 bases line up with TRBD1. Germline V gene lookup returns CDR1 SNHLY and CDR2 FYNNEI. The junction had 18 bases not matched to a gene; V was cut back by 7 bases and J by 4 bases. The CDR3 runs to 18 residues. CDR3 nucleotides: TGTGCCAGCACCTCCCCGATGGGGACAGGGATGTTGGCAGATACGCAGTATTTT. Encoded protein: CASTSPMGTGMLADTQYF.

CDR3 DNA: TGTGCCAGCAGCGCGGCCCCGGGACTAGGCCCTTACGAGCAGTACTTC. Translated, it gives CASSAAPGLGPYEQYF. The rearrangement joins TRBV9 to TRBJ2-7; TRBD2 aligns across 8 bases. V dropped 3 bases and J dropped 4; count of bases not matched to a gene: 12. From germline, CDR1 is SGDLS and CDR2 YYNGEE. This CDR3 region has 16 residues.

This clone was recorded only once. This chain joins TRBV9 and TRBJ1-4; D gene ambiguous. The V gene lost 4 bases and the J gene lost 0 bases, with 13 bases spanning the gap. This CDR3 has 16 residues. Germline V CDR1 and CDR2: SGDLS, YYNGEE. The CDR3 region has the DNA TGTGCCAGCAGCCAGACCGGAGGGTCAACTAATGAAAAACTGTTTTTT. It encodes CASSQTGGSTNEKLFF.

This clone was picked up one time. Other DNA sequences in the sample encode the same CDR3. The rearrangement links TRBV27 to TRBJ2-1; 14 bases agree with TRBD2. V lost 5 bases and J lost 7; bases outside the gene matches: 4. Per the germline V gene, CDR1 is MNHEY and CDR2 is SMNVEV (reference sequence). The CDR3 contains 15 residues. CDR3 protein: CASSPGLAGVNEQFF. For the CDR3, the DNA is TGTGCCAGCAGTCCGGGACTAGCGGGAGTAAATGAGCAGTTCTTC.

This CDR3 is CASSVRAEDTQYF. The CDR3 DNA follows: TGCGCCAGCAGTGTTAGGGCTGAGGATACGCAGTATTTT. The chain has TRBV10-2 and TRBJ2-3; D gene unclear. V was pared by 4 bases and J by 6 bases, with 11 bases between. The CDR3 contains 13 residues. CDR1 WSHSY and CDR2 SAAADI come from the germline V gene.

The chain carries TRBV18 and TRBJ2-1; 10 bases map to TRBD2. Germline V gene sequence: CDR1 KGHSH, CDR2 LQKENI. This CDR3 spans 15 amino acids. Losses at the gene ends were 4 bases for V and 8 bases for J; bases not matched to a gene: 8. The CDR3 loop is CASSQASGSIDEQFF. In DNA, the CDR3 is TGTGCCAGCTCACAGGCTAGCGGGAGTATAGATGAGCAGTTCTTC.

The chain recombines TRBV9 with TRBJ2-3, with 8 positions matching TRBD1. Germline loops: CDR1 SGDLS, CDR2 YYNGEE. V dropped 3 bases and J dropped 5; count of bases not matched to a gene: 2. The CDR3 contains 13 residues. The CDR3 bases are TGTGCCAGCAGCGGACAGGGGTTAGATACGCAGTATTTT. This sequence encodes CASSGQGLDTQYF.

The rearrangement uses TRBV7-2 and TRBJ2-1; D possibly corresponds to TRBD1 (6 bases). The CDR3 extends over 18 amino acids. Germline CDR1 is SGHTA and CDR2 is FQGNSA. Trimming shortened V by 5 bases and J by 12 bases, and 32 bases separated the two germline ends. The DNA of the CDR3 is TGTGCCAGCAGCGATAATGTATTCCGCACAGGGTGGACGGTCGGGCAGTTCTTC. Protein sequence: CASSDNVFRTGWTVGQFF.

In DNA form, the CDR3 reads TGTGCCAGCAGCTCAAGGGGTTCCTACGAGCAGTACTTC. This codes for CASSSRGSYEQYF. The J gene is TRBJ2-7, the V gene TRBV7-8; D perhaps matches TRBD1 (5 bases). V was shortened by 4 bases and J by 1 base, with 8 bases between the two germline ends. Germline V gene sequence: CDR1 SGHVS, CDR2 FQNEAQ. The CDR3 spans 13 residues.

V is TRBV6-6 and J is TRBJ2-2; 12 bases align to TRBD2. CDR1 and CDR2 (germline): MNHNY, SVGAGI (reference sequence). With 5 bases clipped from V and 4 bases from J, the junction kept 2 bases outside the gene matches. This CDR3 region has 15 residues. The CDR3 protein is CASSQGLAGTGELFF. CDR3 sequence (DNA): TGTGCCAGCAGTCAGGGACTAGCGGGCACCGGGGAGCTGTTTTTT.

This rearrangement joins TRBV7-8 to TRBJ2-7; D remains unclear. Germline V CDR1 and CDR2: SGHVS, FQNEAQ. V was clipped by 0 bases and J by 7 bases, with 7 bases between them. The CDR3 runs to 12 residues. In DNA form, the CDR3 reads TGTGCCAGCAGCTTAGCAATCCGAGAGCAGTACTTC. Encoded protein: CASSLAIREQYF.

The chain joins TRBV10-1 to TRBJ2-1; 11 bases are a match to TRBD2. CDR1 is WNHNN, CDR2 SYGVQD, per germline (reference sequence). The junction had 7 bases not matched to a gene; V was cut back by 2 bases and J by 4 bases. This CDR3 contains 17 residues. In DNA, the CDR3 is TGCGCCAGCAGTGAGCCGAACGGGACTAGCGGTTACAATGAGCAGTTCTTC. Translated: CASSEPNGTSGYNEQFF.

This chain uses TRBV7-2 with TRBJ1-2; D gene unclear. CDR1 and CDR2 (germline): SGHTA, FQGNSA. Trimming shortened V by 1 base and J by 4 bases, and 13 bases separated the two germline ends. The CDR3 runs 15 residues. This CDR3 reads CASSLGRHSVYGYTF. The CDR3 bases are TGTGCCAGCAGCTTAGGCCGACACTCGGTCTATGGCTACACCTTC. The entire variable domain, with the rest obtained from reference TRBV7-2 and TRBJ1-2, is as follows: GAGVSQSPSNKVTEKGKDVELRCDPISGHTALYWYRQSLGQGLEFLIYFQGNSAPDKSGLPSDRFSAERTGGSVSTLTIQRTQQEDSAVYLCASSLGRHSVYGYTFGSGTRLTVV.

This chain joins TRBV7-9 and TRBJ2-1; D remains unclear. The germline V gene has CDR1 SEHNR and CDR2 FQNEAQ (reference sequence). Deletions cut 3 bases from V and 1 base from J, with 16 bases between. This CDR3 is 17 amino acids long. The CDR3, as DNA: TGTGCCAGCAGCTTCTCTGGGTTGGGTTCATCCTACAATGAGCAGTTCTTC. Translating gives CASSFSGLGSSYNEQFF.

This clone came up once. The rearrangement joins TRBV9 to TRBJ2-3; TRBD2 agrees at 16 bases. Unmatched junction bases numbered 2, after V lost 0 bases and J lost 4 bases. Germline CDR1 reads SGDLS; CDR2 reads YYNGEE. This CDR3 has 17 residues. The CDR3 DNA sequence: TGTGCCAGCAGCGTAGAGGGACTAGCGGGAGGGTCAGATACGCAGTATTTT. This encodes CASSVEGLAGGSDTQYF.

CDR3 sequence: CASSSQTGVGYGYTF. CDR3 nucleotides: TGTGCCAGCAGTTCCCAGACAGGGGTAGGGTATGGCTACACCTTC. The chain has TRBV27 and TRBJ1-2, with 8 bases matching TRBD1. The CDR3 has 15 residues. The ends lost 4 bases at V and 5 bases at J; junction bases unmatched: 9. Per germline, CDR1 MNHEY and CDR2 SMNVEV (reference sequence).

V usage is TRBV27 and J usage is TRBJ2-7; TRBD1 aligns across 10 bases. Germline V lookup: CDR1 MNHEY, CDR2 SMNVEV (reference sequence). The trim removed 2 bases at V and 3 bases at J, leaving 4 bases unmatched. The CDR3 covers 15 residues. The CDR3 nucleotides are TGTGCCAGCAGTTTAGGACAGGGGGGAATCTACGAGCAGTACTTC. As protein: CASSLGQGGIYEQYF.

V is TRBV6-5 and J is TRBJ1-1, with D perhaps TRBD1 (5 bases). Germline CDR1 MNHEY, CDR2 SVGAGI. This CDR3 spans 15 amino acids. Trimming took off 5 bases at V and 1 base at J, with 14 bases between the two ends. This CDR3 is CASSTIPGPNTEAFF. CDR3 coding DNA: TGTGCCAGCAGTACAATCCCGGGGCCGAACACTGAAGCTTTCTTT.

V gene TRBV10-2 combines with J gene TRBJ2-3; TRBD2 aligns across 7 bases. Germline CDR1 is WSHSY and CDR2 is SAAADI. Trimming removed 3 bases from V and 4 bases from J; junction bases left unmatched: 16. This CDR3 is built from 18 residues. The CDR3 nucleotides read TGCGCCAGCAGTGATCTGGTGGTGGCGGGAGTTAGCCCAGATACGCAGTATTTT. This encodes CASSDLVVAGVSPDTQYF.

This chain joins TRBV25-1 and TRBJ1-1, with D unresolved. Per the germline V gene, CDR1 is MGHDK and CDR2 is SYGVNS. This CDR3 contains 13 residues. V lost 3 bases and J 5 bases, leaving 10 bases between the germline ends. CDR3 loop: CASSDVAYTEAFF. As DNA, the CDR3 is TGTGCCAGCAGTGATGTAGCTTATACTGAAGCTTTCTTT.

This sequence joins TRBV11-2 and TRBJ2-7; D assignment may be TRBD1 or TRBD2 (5 bases each). CDR1 and CDR2 (germline): SGHAT, FQNNGV. V was clipped by 1 base and J by 3 bases, with 16 bases between them. The CDR3 loop spans 16 amino acids. The CDR3 DNA reads TGTGCCAGCAGCTTAGGGCCCAGGGCTAGCCACTACGAGCAGTACTTC. Translating gives CASSLGPRASHYEQYF.

J is TRBJ2-3 and V is TRBV21-1; the table assigns TRBD2, which was not confirmed against the DNA. TRBV21-1 is termed a pseudogene. The CDR3 is 20 residues long. In DNA form, the CDR3 reads TGTGCCAGCAGCAAAGAAGGGGAGGGGCTAGCGGGAGGTAGGGCAGATACGCAGTATTTT. It translates to CASSKEGEGLAGGRADTQYF.

The genes are TRBV7-8 and TRBJ1-2; maybe TRBD1 (5 bases). V lost 5 bases and J 8 bases, leaving 15 bases between the germline ends. The V gene's germline CDR1 is SGHVS and CDR2 FQNEAQ. This CDR3 has 13 residues. Here the CDR3 DNA reads TGTGCCAGCAGCAAGGGACCCTCTGAGGGCTACACCTTC. Its protein is CASSKGPSEGYTF.

This clone has just one count. The chain joins TRBV6-5 to TRBJ1-2; D unclear. The germline gives CDR1 MNHEY, CDR2 SVGAGI. The length of the CDR3 is 13 residues. Trimming took 0 bases from V and 6 from J, leaving 8 bases between them. CDR3 DNA sequence: TGTGCCAGCAGTTACTCGAGCGGGAATGGCTACACCTTC. The encoded protein is CASSYSSGNGYTF.

V is TRBV14 and J is TRBJ1-2; TRBD1 might be the D (6 bases). The ends were cut back, 4 bases at V and 4 bases at J, with 16 bases in the middle. The length of the CDR3 is 15 residues. Germline V gene sequence: CDR1 SGHDN, CDR2 FVKESK. CDR3 loop: CASSPNRGGFYGYTF. The CDR3 DNA reads TGTGCCAGCAGCCCCAATCGGGGGGGCTTCTATGGCTACACCTTC.

The chain is built from TRBV11-2 and TRBJ1-1; TRBD1 aligns across 7 bases. The V gene end was trimmed by 5 bases and the J gene end by 4 bases; junction bases not matched to a gene: 16. The CDR3 runs to 17 residues. The germline V gene encodes CDR1 SGHAT and CDR2 FQNNGV. This CDR3 reads CASSLRAGGGVVTEAFF. The DNA of the CDR3 is TGTGCCAGCAGCCTCAGAGCGGGAGGGGGCGTAGTCACTGAAGCTTTCTTT.